The present T cell receptor beta chain was sequenced within a study of CD8+ T cells in alopecia areata. CDR1 is SGHDT, CDR2 YYEEEE, per germline. This CDR3 has 15 amino acids. Trimming took off 4 bases at V and 5 bases at J, with 18 bases between the two ends. Reverse transcribed after extraction, RNA yielded cDNA as the sequencing template. The data were produced by immunoSEQ multiplex PCR, yet TCRdb's version contains in-frame clones alone and is incomplete. The sample consists of 150,000 to 200,000 clones, 50% to 70% of them appearing once. Treatment given: oral pan-JAK inhibitor, 5-10 mg twice daily.

The chain combines TRBV5-6 with TRBJ2-5, with a possible D match to TRBD2 (5 bases). This sample comprised CD4+ T cells sorted from blood, obtained around week 50, from a patient treated with tofacitinib. This clonotype was sampled from a human donor with alopecia areata. The CDR3 here is CASSPLGAEMETQYF. The CDR3 nucleotides read TGTGCCAGCAGCCCTTTGGGAGCCGAAATGGAGACCCAGTACTTC.